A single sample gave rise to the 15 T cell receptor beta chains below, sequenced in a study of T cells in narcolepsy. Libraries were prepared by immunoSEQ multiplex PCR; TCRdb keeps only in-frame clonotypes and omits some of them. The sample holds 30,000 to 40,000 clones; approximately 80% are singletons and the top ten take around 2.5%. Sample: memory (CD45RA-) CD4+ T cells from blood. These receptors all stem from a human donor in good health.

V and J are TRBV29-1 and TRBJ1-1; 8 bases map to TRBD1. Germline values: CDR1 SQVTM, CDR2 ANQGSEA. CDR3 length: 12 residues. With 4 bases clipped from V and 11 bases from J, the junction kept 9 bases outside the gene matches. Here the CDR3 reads CSVGVQGALAFF. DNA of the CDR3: TGCAGCGTTGGGGTTCAGGGGGCGCTGGCTTTCTTT.

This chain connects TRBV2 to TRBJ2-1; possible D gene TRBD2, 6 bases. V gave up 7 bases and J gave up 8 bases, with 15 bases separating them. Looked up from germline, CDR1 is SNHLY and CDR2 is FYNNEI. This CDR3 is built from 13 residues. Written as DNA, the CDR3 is TGTGCCAGCACACTAGCATTTGTATATGAGCAGTTCTTC. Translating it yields CASTLAFVYEQFF.

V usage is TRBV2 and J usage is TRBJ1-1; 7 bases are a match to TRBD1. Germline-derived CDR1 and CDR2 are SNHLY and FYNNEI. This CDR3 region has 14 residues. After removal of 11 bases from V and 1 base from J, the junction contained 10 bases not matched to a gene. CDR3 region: CADQGGGANTEAFF. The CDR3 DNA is TGTGCCGATCAGGGGGGAGGGGCGAACACTGAAGCTTTCTTT. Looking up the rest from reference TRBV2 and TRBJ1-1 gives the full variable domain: EPEVTQTPSHQVTQMGQEVILRCVPISNHLYFYWYRQILGQKVEFLVSFYNNEISEKSEIFDDQFSVERPDGSNFTLKIRSTKLEDSAMYFCADQGGGANTEAFFGQGTRLTVV.

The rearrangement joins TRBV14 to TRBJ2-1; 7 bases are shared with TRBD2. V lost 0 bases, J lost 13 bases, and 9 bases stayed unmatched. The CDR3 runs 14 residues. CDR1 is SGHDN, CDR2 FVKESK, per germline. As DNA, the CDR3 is TGTGCCAGCAGCCAAGATCTACCACGGGGGGACCAGTTCTTC. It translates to CASSQDLPRGDQFF.

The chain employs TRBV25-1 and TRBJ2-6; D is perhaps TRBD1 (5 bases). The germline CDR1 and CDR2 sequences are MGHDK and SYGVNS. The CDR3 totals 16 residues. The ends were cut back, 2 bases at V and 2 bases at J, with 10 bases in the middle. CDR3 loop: CASSEPRGPGANVLTF. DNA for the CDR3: TGTGCCAGCAGTGAACCTAGGGGTCCTGGGGCCAACGTCCTGACTTTC.

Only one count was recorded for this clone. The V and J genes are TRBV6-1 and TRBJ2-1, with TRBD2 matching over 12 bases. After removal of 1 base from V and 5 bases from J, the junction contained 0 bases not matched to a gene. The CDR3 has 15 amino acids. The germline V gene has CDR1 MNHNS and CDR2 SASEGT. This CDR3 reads CASSEGTSGNNEQFF. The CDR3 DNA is TGTGCCAGCAGTGAAGGGACTAGCGGGAACAATGAGCAGTTCTTC.

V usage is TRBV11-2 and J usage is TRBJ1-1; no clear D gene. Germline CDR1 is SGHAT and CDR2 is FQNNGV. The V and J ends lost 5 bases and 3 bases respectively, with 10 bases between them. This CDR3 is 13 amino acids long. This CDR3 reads CASSLGGDTEAFF. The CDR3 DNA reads TGTGCCAGCAGCCTCGGTGGGGACACTGAAGCTTTCTTT. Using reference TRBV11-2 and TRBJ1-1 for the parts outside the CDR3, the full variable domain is EAGVAQSPRYKIIEKRQSVAFWCNPISGHATLYWYQQILGQGPKLLIQFQNNGVVDDSQLPKDRFSAERLKGVDSTLKIQPAKLEDSAVYLCASSLGGDTEAFFGQGTRLTVV.

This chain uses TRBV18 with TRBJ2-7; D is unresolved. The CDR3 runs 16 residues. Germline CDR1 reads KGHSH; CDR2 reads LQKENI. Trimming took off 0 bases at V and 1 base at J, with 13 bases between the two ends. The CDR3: CASSPPPHSLSYEQYF. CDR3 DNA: TGTGCCAGCTCACCACCGCCTCACTCCCTTTCCTACGAGCAGTACTTC.

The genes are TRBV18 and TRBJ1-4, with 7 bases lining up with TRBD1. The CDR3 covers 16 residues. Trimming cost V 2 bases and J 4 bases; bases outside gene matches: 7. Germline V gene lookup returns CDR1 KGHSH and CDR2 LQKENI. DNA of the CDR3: TGTGCCAGCTCACCAGGGGGACAGTTCGGTAATGAAAAACTGTTTTTT. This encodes CASSPGGQFGNEKLFF.

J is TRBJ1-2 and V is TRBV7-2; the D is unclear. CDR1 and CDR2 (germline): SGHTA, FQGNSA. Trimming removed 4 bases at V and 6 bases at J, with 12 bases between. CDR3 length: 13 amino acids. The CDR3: CASSSDVGNGYTF. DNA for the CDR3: TGTGCCAGCAGCTCGGACGTTGGGAATGGCTACACCTTC.

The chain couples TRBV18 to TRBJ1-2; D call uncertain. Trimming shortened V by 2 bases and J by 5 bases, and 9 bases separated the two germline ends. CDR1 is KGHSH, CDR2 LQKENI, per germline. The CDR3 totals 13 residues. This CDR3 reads CASSPTTEYGYTF. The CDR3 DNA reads TGTGCCAGCTCACCAACGACGGAGTATGGCTACACCTTC.

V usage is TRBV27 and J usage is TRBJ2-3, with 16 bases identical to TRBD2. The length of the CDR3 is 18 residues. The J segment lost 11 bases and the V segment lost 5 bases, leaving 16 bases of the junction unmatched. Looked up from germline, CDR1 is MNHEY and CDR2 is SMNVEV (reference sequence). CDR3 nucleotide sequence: TGTGCCAGCAGTCCACCACCGGGACTAGCGGGGGGGCGATCCGGGCAGTATTTT. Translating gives CASSPPPGLAGGRSGQYF.

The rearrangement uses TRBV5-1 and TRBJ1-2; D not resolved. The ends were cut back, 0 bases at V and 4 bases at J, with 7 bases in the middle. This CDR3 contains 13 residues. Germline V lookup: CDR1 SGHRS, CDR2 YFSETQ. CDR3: CASSLEGAYGYTF. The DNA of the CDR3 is TGCGCCAGCAGCTTGGAAGGTGCCTATGGCTACACCTTC.

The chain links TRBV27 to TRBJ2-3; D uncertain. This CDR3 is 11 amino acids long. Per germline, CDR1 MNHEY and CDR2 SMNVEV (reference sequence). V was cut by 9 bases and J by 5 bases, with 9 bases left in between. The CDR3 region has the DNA TGTGCCAGAACCCTGAGAGATACGCAGTATTTT. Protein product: CARTLRDTQYF.

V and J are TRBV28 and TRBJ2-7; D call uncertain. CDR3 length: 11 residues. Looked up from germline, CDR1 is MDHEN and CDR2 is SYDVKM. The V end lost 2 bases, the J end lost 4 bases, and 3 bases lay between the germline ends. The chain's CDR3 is CASSLRYEQYF. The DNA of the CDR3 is TGTGCCAGCAGTTTAAGGTACGAGCAGTACTTC.